This T cell receptor beta chain was documented in a study of chemoradiotherapy in HPV16-positive cancers. Repertoires were sampled repeatedly during chemoradiotherapy. Looked up from germline, CDR1 is LNHDA and CDR2 is SQIVND (reference sequence). The CDR3 covers 15 residues. Trimming took off 2 bases at V and 4 bases at J, with 11 bases between the two ends. Sequencing used immunoSEQ multiplex PCR; TCRdb keeps in-frame clones, though not all of them. The sample has some 24,000 clones; approximately 93% are singletons. Note on this clone: The antigen is not known.

General study points: HPV-specific T cells were functionally defined from only two HPV16-positive patients. Candidate HPV-specific clones and E7-related TCR motifs grew in tumor during treatment.

The chain couples TRBV19 to TRBJ2-2; the D gene is possibly TRBD1 (5 bases). The sample here was taken from a patient who underwent chemoradiotherapy. This TCR came from a human donor with HPV-associated anogenital cancer. Here the CDR3 reads CASSISSGPTGELFF. The DNA for the CDR3 is TGTGCCAGTAGTATATCGTCAGGGCCCACCGGGGAGCTGTTTTTT.